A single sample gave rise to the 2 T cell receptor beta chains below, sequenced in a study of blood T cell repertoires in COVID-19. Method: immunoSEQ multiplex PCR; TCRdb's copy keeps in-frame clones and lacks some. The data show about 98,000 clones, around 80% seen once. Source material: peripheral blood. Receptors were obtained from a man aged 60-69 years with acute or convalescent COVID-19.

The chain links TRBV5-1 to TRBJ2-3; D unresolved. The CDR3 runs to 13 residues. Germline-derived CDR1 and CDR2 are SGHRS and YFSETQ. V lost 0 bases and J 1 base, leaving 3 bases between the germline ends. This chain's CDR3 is CASSLAGTDTQYF. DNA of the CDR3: TGCGCCAGCAGCTTGGCCGGCACAGATACGCAGTATTTT.

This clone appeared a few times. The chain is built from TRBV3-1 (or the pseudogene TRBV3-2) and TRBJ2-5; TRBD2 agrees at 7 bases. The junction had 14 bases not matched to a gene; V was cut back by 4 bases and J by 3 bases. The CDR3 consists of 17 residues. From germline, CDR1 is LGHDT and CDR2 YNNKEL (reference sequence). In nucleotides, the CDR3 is TGTGCCAGCAGCCGAGGGGTAGGGTCGGGGGGTGAAGAGACCCAGTACTTC. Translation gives CASSRGVGSGGEETQYF.